These 24 T cell receptor beta chains came from one sample sequenced in a study of cytomegalovirus exposure and HLA in healthy donors. This PCR relied on a set of 60 Vbeta primers and 13 Jbeta primers. Assay used: immunoSEQ multiplex PCR; TCRdb lists only in-frame clones, some missing. The repertoire holds tens of thousands of clones, with roughly two thirds as singletons. Sequencing used PBMCs. The receptors were sampled from a woman aged 45 to 65 in good health and CMV-seropositive.

This clone came up a few times. This chain links TRBV20-1 with TRBJ1-2; D call uncertain. There are 10 residues in the CDR3. Trimming shortened V by 1 base and J by 6 bases, and 3 bases separated the two germline ends. CDR1 and CDR2 from the germline V gene are DFQATT and SNEGSKA (reference sequence). Written as DNA, the CDR3 is TGCAGTGCTAGAGGAGATGGCTACACCTTC. Translated, it gives CSARGDGYTF.

V usage is TRBV7-9 and J usage is TRBJ2-2; maybe TRBD1 (6 bases). CDR1 is SEHNR, CDR2 FQNEAQ, per germline (reference sequence). V was clipped by 5 bases and J by 6 bases, with 16 bases between them. This CDR3 has 15 residues. The CDR3 coding sequence is TGTGCCAGCAGCCCGAAACCAGGGGATGCCGGGGAGCTGTTTTTT. Translated, it gives CASSPKPGDAGELFF.

This CDR3 is CAISPGHSYEQYV. Written as DNA, the CDR3 is TGTGCCATCAGTCCGGGACACTCCTACGAGCAGTACGTC. The chain uses TRBV10-3 and TRBJ2-7, with a tentative D call TRBD1 (6 bases). Germline CDR1 ENHRY, CDR2 SYGVKD. The CDR3 is 13 residues long. Between the trimmed V and J ends, which lost 5 bases and 0 bases, there was a span of 8 bases.

V and J are TRBV6-4 and TRBJ2-1; D is possibly TRBD2 (7 bases). CDR3 length: 14 residues. Germline CDR1 and CDR2: MRHNA and SNTAGT. Trimming shortened V by 6 bases and J by 5 bases, and 14 bases separated the two germline ends. CDR3 in DNA: TGTGCCAGCAGCGGGGGGCCAGAGGACAATGAGCAGTTCTTC. This gives the protein CASSGGPEDNEQFF.

This sequence joins TRBV9 and TRBJ2-2, with TRBD1 identical over 7 bases. CDR3 length: 17 amino acids. The V segment lost 1 base and the J segment 2 bases; nucleotides outside the gene matches: 8. The V gene's germline CDR1 is SGDLS and CDR2 YYNGEE. The CDR3, as DNA: TGTGCCAGCAGCGTACGCCAGGGGGAACGTAACACCGGGGAGCTGTTTTTT. This translates into CASSVRQGERNTGELFF.

The genes are TRBV9 and TRBJ2-2; D gene ambiguous. This CDR3 is built from 16 residues. Germline CDR1 is SGDLS and CDR2 is YYNGEE. Trimming removed 0 bases at V and 2 bases at J, with 11 bases between. The CDR3 sequence: CASSVEPAVNTGELFF. The CDR3 DNA follows: TGTGCCAGCAGCGTAGAACCCGCGGTTAACACCGGGGAGCTGTTTTTT.

The rearrangement uses TRBV4-1 and TRBJ2-3, with D possibly matching TRBD2 (5 bases). Germline V lookup: CDR1 MGHRA, CDR2 YSYEKL. There are 14 residues in the CDR3. V lost 6 bases and J 0 bases, leaving 10 bases between the germline ends. CDR3 DNA sequence: TGCGCCAGCAGTAAAGCGGAAAGCACAGATACGCAGTATTTT. Protein sequence: CASSKAESTDTQYF.

The table lists this clone with a few counts. This chain connects TRBV7-9 to TRBJ2-1; 16 bases match TRBD2. The CDR3 contains 19 residues. The germline gives CDR1 SEHNR, CDR2 FQNEAQ (reference sequence). Trimming cost V 6 bases and J 6 bases; bases outside gene matches: 14. The CDR3 nucleotides are TGTGCCAGCAGAGTTTATCCGGGACTAGCGGGGGGGCCGTCCAATGAGCAGTTCTTC. Amino acids: CASRVYPGLAGGPSNEQFF.

Only a few counts were recorded for this clone. The chain is built from TRBV5-4 and TRBJ1-1, with D possibly matching TRBD1 (6 bases). The germline V and J ends were trimmed by 2 bases and 1 base, with 12 bases remaining between them. The CDR3 totals 15 residues. CDR1 and CDR2 from the germline V gene are SGHNT and YYREEE (reference sequence). The DNA for the CDR3 is TGTGCCAGCAGCTTCGGGGACAATGGGAACACTGAAGCTTTCTTT. It is translated as CASSFGDNGNTEAFF.

The rearrangement uses TRBV9 and TRBJ1-2, with TRBD1 identical over 9 bases. The germline V gene encodes CDR1 SGDLS and CDR2 YYNGEE. The CDR3 is 15 amino acids. J lost 2 bases, V lost 3 bases, and 5 bases had no gene match. The CDR3, as DNA: TGTGCCAGCAGCGCGACAGGGGGTTCCAACTATGGCTACACCTTC. It translates to CASSATGGSNYGYTF.

The V call is TRBV4-1, the J call TRBJ1-6, with 9 bases lining up with TRBD1. Germline V gene lookup returns CDR1 MGHRA and CDR2 YSYEKL. The V gene end was trimmed by 6 bases and the J gene end by 10 bases; junction bases not matched to a gene: 10. This CDR3 comprises 15 residues. CDR3: CASRRGQGERSPLHF. The CDR3 bases are TGCGCCAGCAGACGGGGACAGGGTGAGCGGTCACCCCTCCACTTT.

This clone has a handful of counts. The V and J genes are TRBV9 and TRBJ2-1; 10 bases agree with TRBD2. The ends lost 4 bases at V and 6 bases at J; junction bases unmatched: 7. Germline CDR1 SGDLS, CDR2 YYNGEE. The CDR3 is 15 residues long. The CDR3 here is CASSPIAGGTNEQFF. CDR3 nucleotide sequence: TGTGCCAGCAGCCCCATAGCGGGGGGAACCAATGAGCAGTTCTTC.

The chain uses TRBV7-2 and TRBJ2-7, with D maybe TRBD2 (6 bases). This CDR3 spans 14 amino acids. Germline lookup yields CDR1 SGHTA and CDR2 FQGNSA. Trimming pared 5 bases from V and 4 bases from J, leaving 15 bases between. The DNA of the CDR3 is TGTGCCAGCAGCCGCGACATCGCGGGGTACGAGCAGTACGTC. This translates into CASSRDIAGYEQYV.

The chain couples TRBV2 to TRBJ1-1; 9 bases match TRBD1. Looked up from germline, CDR1 is SNHLY and CDR2 is FYNNEI. This CDR3 contains 14 residues. Unmatched junction bases numbered 5, after V lost 5 bases and J lost 4 bases. Here the CDR3 reads CASSSTGGTTEAFF. As DNA, the CDR3 is TGTGCCAGCAGTTCGACAGGGGGGACCACTGAAGCTTTCTTT. The full variable domain, in which reference TRBV2 and TRBJ1-1 provide the parts outside the CDR3, is EPEVTQTPSHQVTQMGQEVILRCVPISNHLYFYWYRQILGQKVEFLVSFYNNEISEKSEIFDDQFSVERPDGSNFTLKIRSTKLEDSAMYFCASSSTGGTTEAFFGQGTRLTVV.

V gene TRBV7-2 combines with J gene TRBJ1-2, with unresolved D. V was pared by 5 bases and J by 4 bases, with 14 bases between. CDR3 size: 14 residues. Per germline, CDR1 SGHTA and CDR2 FQGNSA. CDR3 residues: CASSRFGLTYGYTF. DNA of the CDR3: TGTGCCAGCAGCCGATTCGGACTGACCTATGGCTACACCTTC.

The chain carries TRBV6-5 and TRBJ2-1; 8 bases agree with TRBD2. The CDR3 is made up of 13 amino acids. Unmatched junction bases numbered 2, after V lost 6 bases and J lost 4 bases. Germline V gene sequence: CDR1 MNHEY, CDR2 SVGAGI. CDR3 nucleotide sequence: TGTGCCAGCAGAAGCGGGGGATACAATGAGCAGTTCTTC. Amino acids: CASRSGGYNEQFF.

This clone has just a few counts. The chain is built from TRBV5-1 and TRBJ2-2, with TRBD2 matching over 11 bases. CDR3 length: 15 residues. Per the germline V gene, CDR1 is SGHRS and CDR2 is YFSETQ. V was clipped by 6 bases and J by 3 bases; unmatched bases: 4. Written as DNA, the CDR3 is TGCGCCAGCACCCTAGCGGGGGGCCACACCGGGGAGCTGTTTTTT. It yields the protein CASTLAGGHTGELFF. The full variable domain, in which reference TRBV5-1 and TRBJ2-2 provide the parts outside the CDR3, is KAGVTQTPRYLIKTRGQQVTLSCSPISGHRSVSWYQQTPGQGLQFLFEYFSETQRNKGNFPGRFSGRQFSNSRSEMNVSTLELGDSALYLCASTLAGGHTGELFFGEGSRLTVL.

This clone was counted a few times. V is TRBV10-3 and J is TRBJ2-7; D might be TRBD2 (5 bases). CDR1 ENHRY and CDR2 SYGVKD come from the germline V gene. The germline V and J ends were trimmed by 0 bases and 0 bases, with 9 bases remaining between them. This CDR3 comprises 15 residues. Written as DNA, the CDR3 is TGTGCCATCAGTGAGTCTAGCGCAAGCTCCTACGAGCAGTACGTC. This translates into CAISESSASSYEQYV.

V usage is TRBV5-1 and J usage is TRBJ1-5; no firm D call. The CDR3 loop spans 14 amino acids. V was shortened by 4 bases and J by 7 bases, with 15 bases between the two germline ends. Germline CDR1 reads SGHRS; CDR2 reads YFSETQ. The CDR3 DNA follows: TGCGCCAGCAGCGAGGGAGGTATGGAGCAGCCCCAGCATTTT. Protein product: CASSEGGMEQPQHF.

This clone showed up just a few times. This sequence joins TRBV2 and TRBJ1-4; 10 positions agree with TRBD1. Germline-derived CDR1 and CDR2 are SNHLY and FYNNEI. Trimming at V came to 5 bases and at J to 7 bases, leaving 4 bases not matched to a gene. This CDR3 comprises 14 residues. CDR3 protein: CASSKGQGFEKLFF. In DNA, the CDR3 is TGTGCCAGCAGTAAGGGACAGGGGTTTGAAAAACTGTTTTTT.

This clone was found a few times. The J gene is TRBJ2-2, the V gene TRBV19; 8 positions agree with TRBD1. V lost 4 bases and J lost 1; bases outside the gene matches: 5. Germline assignment: CDR1 LNHDA and CDR2 SQIVND (reference sequence). The CDR3 extends over 16 amino acids. CDR3 sequence: CASSTRGTGNTGELFF. The CDR3 DNA reads as TGTGCCAGTAGTACCCGCGGGACAGGGAACACCGGGGAGCTGTTTTTT.

This chain links TRBV6-4 with TRBJ1-5; D remains ambiguous. Trimming removed 3 bases at V and 2 bases at J, with 11 bases between. The length of the CDR3 is 15 residues. CDR1 and CDR2 (germline): MRHNA, SNTAGT. The CDR3, as DNA: TGTGCCAGCAGTGAGGGAACGGAGGGCAATCAGCCCCAGCATTTT. Its protein product is CASSEGTEGNQPQHF.

This chain joins TRBV6-1 and TRBJ1-2; weak D call: TRBD1 (5 bases). Germline V lookup: CDR1 MNHNS, CDR2 SASEGT. This CDR3 has 12 amino acids. With 5 bases removed from V and 5 bases from J, the gap between germline ends came to 9 bases. CDR3 nucleotides: TGTGCCAGCAGTTCGCAGGGATATGGCTACACCTTC. Translation gives CASSSQGYGYTF.

The chain combines TRBV6-5 with TRBJ2-1; TRBD1 matches at 11 bases. Germline assignment: CDR1 MNHEY and CDR2 SVGAGI. The CDR3 totals 15 residues. V was pared by 1 base and J by 6 bases, with 2 bases of the junction left unmatched. CDR3 amino acids: CASSYLGQGVNEQFF. CDR3 bases: TGTGCCAGCAGTTACTTGGGACAGGGGGTCAATGAGCAGTTCTTC.